One and the same sample provided the 21 T cell receptor beta chains below, sequenced in a study of blood T cell repertoires in COVID-19. Profiling relied on immunoSEQ multiplex PCR, and the TCRdb table lists in-frame clones only, not all of them. The sample yields a few hundred thousand clones, around four fifths seen once. Source material: PBMCs or T cells enriched from blood (not recorded which). These receptors all stem from a man aged 35 to 55 who had recovered from COVID-19.

V is TRBV5-5 and J is TRBJ2-7; 9 nucleotides agree with TRBD1. The CDR3 extends over 14 amino acids. Germline V lookup: CDR1 SGHKS, CDR2 YYEKEE (reference sequence). Trimming took 0 bases from V and 4 from J; bases not matched to a gene: 2. CDR3 residues: CASSLADRGYEQYF. CDR3 nucleotide sequence: TGTGCCAGCAGCTTGGCGGACAGGGGTTACGAGCAGTACTTC.

V and J are TRBV7-8 and TRBJ1-1, with D unclear. The CDR3 sequence is 12 residues long. V was cut by 5 bases and J by 11 bases, with 15 bases left in between. CDR1 and CDR2 from the germline V gene are SGHVS and FQNEAQ. In DNA, the CDR3 is TGTGCCAGCAGCCCTGGACTAGGATGGGCTTTCTTT. It yields the protein CASSPGLGWAFF.

The chain is built from TRBV24-1 and TRBJ2-1; D might be TRBD1 (5 bases). Between the trimmed V and J ends, which lost 3 bases and 4 bases, there was a span of 12 bases. The CDR3 loop spans 15 amino acids. CDR1 is KGHDR and CDR2 is SFDVKD in the germline V gene. CDR3 nucleotides: TGTGCCACCAGTGATCCCCGCAGGGATTACAATGAGCAGTTCTTC. Residues: CATSDPRRDYNEQFF.

This chain joins TRBV5-5 and TRBJ2-7, with D maybe TRBD2 (6 bases). Trimming took 0 bases from V and 3 from J, leaving 13 bases between them. This CDR3 contains 15 residues. Germline-derived CDR1 and CDR2 are SGHKS and YYEKEE (reference sequence). The CDR3 coding sequence is TGTGCCAGCAGCTTGGACCGGGACTCCCTCTACGAGCAGTACTTC. This translates into CASSLDRDSLYEQYF.

This clone occurred once. The chain has TRBV27 and TRBJ2-7, with a possible D match to TRBD1 (6 bases). Germline-derived CDR1 and CDR2 are MNHEY and SMNVEV (reference sequence). Trimming removed 2 bases from V and 0 bases from J, with 11 bases in between. The CDR3 has 15 residues. The CDR3 bases are TGTGCCAGCAGTTTAAAGGGGGACCACTCCTACGAGCAGTACTTC. This gives the protein CASSLKGDHSYEQYF.

The table lists this clone with a count of one. This chain uses TRBV5-5 with TRBJ1-2; D ambiguous. Trimming took 6 bases from V and 2 from J, leaving 17 bases between them. CDR1 is SGHKS and CDR2 is YYEKEE in the germline V gene (reference sequence). This CDR3 is built from 15 residues. In nucleotides, the CDR3 is TGTGCCAGCAACTATGAGGGAGTTGGGAACTATGGCTACACCTTC. As protein: CASNYEGVGNYGYTF.

The J gene is TRBJ1-1, the V gene TRBV19; 7 bases are a match to TRBD1. CDR1 and CDR2 from the germline V gene are LNHDA and SQIVND (reference sequence). The CDR3 is 12 amino acids. J lost 6 bases, V lost 7 bases, and 5 bases had no gene match. For the CDR3, the DNA is TGTGCCAGTACCCCGGGGACAGCTGAAGCTTTCTTT. Translation gives CASTPGTAEAFF.

The V call is TRBV6-1, the J call TRBJ2-3, with TRBD1 matching 7 bases. Per germline, CDR1 MNHNS and CDR2 SASEGT. This CDR3 has 16 residues. V shed 2 bases and J 6 bases; nucleotides not matched to a gene: 11. CDR3 coding DNA: TGTGCCAGCAGTGAACAATACAGGGGTCCGGTGGATACGCAGTATTTT. Its protein is CASSEQYRGPVDTQYF.

This clone has just a few counts. The chain carries TRBV19 and TRBJ2-1; perhaps TRBD2 as D (6 bases). CDR1 is LNHDA and CDR2 is SQIVND in the germline V gene (reference sequence). Trimming took 4 bases from V and 7 from J, leaving 11 bases between them. This CDR3 contains 13 residues. This CDR3 reads CASSSRRVNEQFF. In DNA, the CDR3 is TGTGCCAGTAGTAGCCGGAGGGTGAATGAGCAGTTCTTC.

The CDR3 protein is CASMTPSGANVLTF. The CDR3 region has the DNA TGTGCCAGCATGACACCCTCTGGGGCCAACGTCCTGACTTTC. This chain uses TRBV27 with TRBJ2-6; no firm D call. Trimming left V 7 bases short and J 0 bases short, with 7 bases between. The germline V gene has CDR1 MNHEY and CDR2 SMNVEV (reference sequence). CDR3 length equals 14 residues.

This chain uses TRBV5-6 with TRBJ2-3; D possibly corresponds to TRBD2 (5 bases). Per germline, CDR1 SGHDT and CDR2 YYEEEE. Deletions cut 0 bases from V and 6 bases from J, with 8 bases between. This CDR3 has 13 residues. CDR3 in amino acids: CASSLERLDTQYF. The CDR3 DNA is TGTGCCAGCAGCTTGGAGCGGTTGGATACGCAGTATTTT.

This clone has more than one count but fewer than ten. The rearrangement links TRBV7-9 to TRBJ1-2; tentative D call: TRBD1 (5 bases). The CDR3 is 12 residues long. Trimming cost V 3 bases and J 4 bases, with 6 bases left between them. Germline CDR1 SEHNR, CDR2 FQNEAQ (reference sequence). This CDR3 is CASSLGLYGYTF. As DNA, the CDR3 is TGTGCCAGCAGCTTGGGGCTCTATGGCTACACCTTC.

This chain connects TRBV27 to TRBJ2-7, with TRBD1 matching 8 bases. V was pared by 6 bases and J by 1 base, with 11 bases of the junction left unmatched. The germline CDR1 and CDR2 sequences are MNHEY and SMNVEV (reference sequence). This CDR3 has 16 amino acids. The CDR3 nucleotides are TGTGCCAGCAGCGGTTACGGGACAGGAACATCCTACGAGCAGTACTTC. Its translation: CASSGYGTGTSYEQYF.

This chain joins TRBV19 and TRBJ1-2, with D perhaps matching TRBD1 (5 bases). Trimming took 5 bases from V and 7 from J, leaving 8 bases between them. Looked up from germline, CDR1 is LNHDA and CDR2 is SQIVND (reference sequence). The CDR3 totals 11 residues. DNA of the CDR3: TGTGCCAGTAGTTCGCAGGGTGGCTACACCTTC. Protein sequence: CASSSQGGYTF.

The chain joins TRBV5-8 to TRBJ1-6, with D possibly matching TRBD1 (5 bases). V shed 5 bases and J shed 1 base, with 10 bases lying between them. This CDR3 region has 15 residues. Germline CDR1 SGHTS, CDR2 YDEGEE. This CDR3 is CASRTGGSYNSPLHF. The CDR3 DNA reads TGTGCCAGCAGAACGGGGGGATCCTATAATTCACCCCTCCACTTT.

The chain combines TRBV19 with TRBJ2-7; TRBD1 is a possible D gene (5 bases). This CDR3 spans 13 amino acids. The germline CDR1 and CDR2 sequences are LNHDA and SQIVND (reference sequence). V lost 5 bases to trimming and J lost 3 bases, with 11 bases between them. The CDR3 sequence is CASSVRGNYEQYF. In DNA form, the CDR3 reads TGTGCCAGTAGTGTAAGGGGAAACTACGAGCAGTACTTC.

V is TRBV5-1 and J is TRBJ1-3, with 7 bases lining up with TRBD1. The CDR3 is made up of 17 amino acids. The V gene's germline CDR1 is SGHRS and CDR2 YFSETQ. V lost 3 bases, J lost 0 bases, and 9 bases stayed unmatched. The CDR3 DNA reads TGCGCCAGCAGCTCTCAGACAGGGAGAATCTCTGGAAACACCATATATTTT. Its translation is CASSSQTGRISGNTIYF.

V gene TRBV14 combines with J gene TRBJ1-1; 8 nucleotides agree with TRBD1. Looked up from germline, CDR1 is SGHDN and CDR2 is FVKESK. The CDR3 is 14 residues long. Germline trimming cut 6 bases from V and 3 bases from J; bases unmatched to any gene: 6. Written as DNA, the CDR3 is TGTGCCAGCAGGAGACAGGGGTTTTACACTGAAGCTTTCTTT. Residues: CASRRQGFYTEAFF.

The V and J genes are TRBV19 and TRBJ1-5; TRBD1 matches 8 bases. The CDR3 totals 13 residues. The ends lost 7 bases at V and 11 bases at J; junction bases unmatched: 10. CDR1 and CDR2 from the germline V gene are LNHDA and SQIVND (reference sequence). CDR3: CASTDRGAGAQHF. CDR3 DNA: TGTGCCAGTACCGACAGGGGCGCCGGGGCCCAGCATTTT.

The J gene is TRBJ1-1, the V gene TRBV29-1, with 10 bases fitting TRBD1. CDR3 length equals 14 residues. The J segment lost 2 bases and the V segment lost 4 bases, leaving 4 bases of the junction unmatched. CDR1 is SQVTM and CDR2 is ANQGSEA in the germline V gene. CDR3 protein: CSVVTGGINTEAFF. CDR3 nucleotide sequence: TGCAGCGTTGTGACAGGGGGCATCAACACTGAAGCTTTCTTT. The full variable domain, its missing parts supplied by reference TRBV29-1 and TRBJ1-1, is SAVISQKPSRDICQRGTSLTIQCQVDSQVTMMFWYRQQPGQSLTLIATANQGSEATYESGFVIDKFPISRPNLTFSTLTVSNMSPEDSSIYLCSVVTGGINTEAFFGQGTRLTVV.

The J gene is TRBJ2-1, the V gene TRBV12-5; 7 bases are a match to TRBD2. CDR3 size: 12 residues. CDR1 is LGHNT and CDR2 is FRNRAP in the germline V gene. Germline trimming cut 7 bases from V and 15 bases from J; bases unmatched to any gene: 12. The CDR3 coding sequence is TGTGCTAGTGACGAACAGGACGGGAGGCCGTTCTTC. Amino acid sequence: CASDEQDGRPFF. Using reference TRBV12-5 and TRBJ2-1 for the parts outside the CDR3, the full variable domain is DARVTQTPRHKVTEMGQEVTMRCQPILGHNTVFWYRQTMMQGLELLAYFRNRAPLDDSGMPKDRFSAEMPDATLATLKIQPSEPRDSAVYFCASDEQDGRPFFGPGTRLTVL.